This TCR beta chain was sequenced in a study of T cell repertoires and Cas9 in healthy adults. Study-wide background: CD4 and CD8 compartments: SpCas9-reactive T cells profiled for potency, cytotoxicity, lineage. Overall study findings and caveats: SpCas9-reactive regulatory T cells reportedly mitigated SpCas9-reactive effector T cells in vitro.

A note on this clone: Its antigen is not known.

Clones were sequenced by immunoSEQ multiplex PCR, and TCRdb holds only the in-frame ones, with some missing. The sample lists over 14,000 clones, roughly 89% occurring once. The CDR3 has 13 amino acids. Trimming removed 7 bases from V and 4 bases from J, with 11 bases in between. Germline CDR1 is MNHNY and CDR2 is SVGAGI (reference sequence). V and J are TRBV6-6 and TRBJ1-5, with D unresolved. The receptor's source is a human donor in good health. Sequenced: Tregs (CD4+, CD25+, CD127-, CD137-, CD154-) from PBMCs; culture status not recorded. The CDR3 sequence: CASTTDGNQPQHF. In nucleotides, the CDR3 is TGTGCCAGCACCACGGACGGAAATCAGCCCCAGCATTTT.